The following is a T cell receptor (beta chain) sequence with its context. This clonotype has ten or more counts. The antigen it recognizes is unknown. No qualities accompany the bases; no much larger clone lies one base away. The record originates from a study of blood T cells in healthy people across ages (dated by TCRdb to 2015 to 2017). For the study in its entirety: Template switching captured roughly one uniquely barcoded TCR beta cDNA molecule per two T cells in model experiments. To avoid experimental bias, donors of different ages were spread randomly across the sequencing lanes. Two additional independent replicas of 1 million unique cDNA reads from the same blood draw were analyzed for two donors (one aged 18 to 30 and one aged 80 or older). The donors were split into four age groups: young (average approximately 16 years), middle-aged (roughly 40), aged (about 62) and long-lived (under 85). To track age-related changes in TCR beta repertoire diversity, the study relied on deep sequencing normalized with unique cDNA molecular identifiers. Overall results and qualifications from the work: Estimates of total diversity based on one million sequenced T cells were considered lower bounds and underestimates. Because donor CMV infection status was unknown, age-related changes in expanded clonotypes were potentially confounded. As age increased, observed TCR beta diversity per million T cells dropped in a roughly linear way, and a significant reduction was already evident by age around 41. A strong correlation was found between observed TCR beta diversity and the percentage of naive T cells measured by flow cytometry. Compared with the aged group, more naive CD4+ T cells, fewer expanded clones and increased TCR diversity were shown by the long-lived group, suggesting age selection. Conclusive comparison of naive and antigen-experienced compartments was prevented by the profiling of bulk unsorted PBMCs.

The donors were 40 or so Caucasian individuals from Russia, aged about 6 to 95 years, who were systemically healthy. Ten milliliters of peripheral blood were collected from each donor into EDTA-treated Vacutainer tubes. Ficoll-Paque density-gradient centrifugation was used to isolate PBMCs, with at least 6.5 million per sample. Total RNA was extracted from PBMCs with Trizol reagent, with at least 6 micrograms obtained per sample. The percentages of naive CD45RAhigh/CD27high T cells were determined by flow cytometry on a PBMC aliquot from every donor. The library was generated by 5' RACE. The second PCR ran for about 6 to 12 cycles and used a J-beta primer mix along with a sample-barcoded 5' primer. A unique molecular identifier was introduced onto each TCR beta cDNA molecule by a template-switch 5' adaptor carrying 12 random nucleotides. Each sample yielded at least 3 million CDR3-containing paired-end reads. First-strand cDNA synthesis was performed from all RNA using the Mint cDNA synthesis kit, with priming by a TRBC-specific oligonucleotide. After uracil-DNA glycosylase treatment, a first 18-cycle PCR used universal primers M1SS and BC2_uni_R on all cDNA. The authors processed their data as follows. For normalization, 1 million high-quality reads, each with a distinct molecular identifier, were randomly selected from each sample. Instead of being binned into consensus sequences, reads that shared molecular identifiers were thrown out. CDR3 identification, clonotype clustering and error correction used MiTCR with a Q25 quality threshold and the strictest error-elimination algorithm. A nonparametric unseen species model using Euler transformation provided a lower-bound estimate of total TCR beta diversity. The public reads were reprocessed in TCRdb via fastp at Q25 and MiXCR, keeping in-frame beta chains. All rows with the same CDR3 protein become a single entry with the most common DNA and genes. TCRdb assigned the V and J calls; the authors' analysis was not used. This sample holds around 1,800,000 distinct CDR3 sequences; more than 35% were observed only once. 23% of the sample lies in the top ten.

For CDR1 and CDR2, the germline V gene lists MNHNS and SASEGT. Relative to germline, V is missing 5 bases and J is missing 1 base, with 13 bases of the junction outside any gene match. The CDR3 has 17 amino acids, counting the end cysteine and phenylalanine. Just the 51-base CDR3 DNA is kept, in frame starting at base 1. The chain employs TRBV6-1 and TRBJ2-7, and 8 junction bases match TRBD1. The receptor's source is a human donor in good health. The sequenced sample consisted of blood. The DNA reads TGTGCCAGCAGTATGGACAGGGTTAAAGTTGGATCCTACGAGCAGTACTTC. Its protein reads: CASSMDRVKVGSYEQYF.